The clone carrying this T cell receptor beta chain was observed at least ten times. Antigen: not known. This record comes from a study of T cells in Graves' hyperthyroidism and ophthalmopathy. Study as a whole: Peripheral blood was secured at the point of initial diagnosis, before any treatment. General study points: Model output signaled ophthalmopathy a median roughly 6.5 months ahead of onset.

The V end was cut by 6 bases, the J end by 1 base, with 6 bases between. This CDR3 is built from 12 residues. Germline loops: CDR1 LGHDT, CDR2 YNNKEL (reference sequence). Using RNA transcripts as the source, TCR beta CDR3 regions were amplified. HTBI primers were employed in a first-round RT-PCR of the TCR CDR3. One entry per CDR3 protein results from TCRdb running MiXCR on the multiplex PCR reads. Here the sample spans fewer than 700,000 distinct CDR3 sequences, about a sixth being singletons. Clinicians diagnosed patients from clinical symptoms, serum thyroxine and TRAb, thyroid ultrasound and orbital computed tomography.

Sequencing input: blood. This chain uses TRBV3-1 with TRBJ1-1; unclear D gene. This clonotype originated in a woman aged 18 to 35 with Graves' ophthalmopathy. The CDR3 loop reads CASRLANTEAFF. CDR3 bases: TGTGCCAGCAGGTTAGCGAACACTGAAGCTTTCTTT. Complete variable domain (other parts from reference TRBV3-1 and TRBJ1-1): DTAVSQTPKYLVTQMGNDKSIKCEQNLGHDTMYWYKQDSKKFLKIMFSYNNKELIINETVPNRFSPKSPDKAHLNLHINSLELGDSAVYFCASRLANTEAFFGQGTRLTVV.